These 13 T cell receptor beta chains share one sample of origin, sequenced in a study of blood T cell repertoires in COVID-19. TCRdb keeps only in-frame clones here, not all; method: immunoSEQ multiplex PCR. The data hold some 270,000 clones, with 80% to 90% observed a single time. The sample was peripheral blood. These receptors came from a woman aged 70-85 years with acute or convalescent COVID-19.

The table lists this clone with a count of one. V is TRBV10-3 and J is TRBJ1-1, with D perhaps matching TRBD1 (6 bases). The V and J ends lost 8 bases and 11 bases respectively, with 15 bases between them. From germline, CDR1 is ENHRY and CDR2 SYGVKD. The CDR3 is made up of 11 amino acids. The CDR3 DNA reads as TGTGCCATCTCCTCCGGACAGAGGGCTTTCTTT. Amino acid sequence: CAISSGQRAFF.

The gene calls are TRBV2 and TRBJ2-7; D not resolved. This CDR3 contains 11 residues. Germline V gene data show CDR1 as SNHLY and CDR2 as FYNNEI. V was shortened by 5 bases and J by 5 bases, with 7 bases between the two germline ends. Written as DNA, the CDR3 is TGTGCCAGCAGTTCCCGTAACGAGCAGTACTTC. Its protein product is CASSSRNEQYF.

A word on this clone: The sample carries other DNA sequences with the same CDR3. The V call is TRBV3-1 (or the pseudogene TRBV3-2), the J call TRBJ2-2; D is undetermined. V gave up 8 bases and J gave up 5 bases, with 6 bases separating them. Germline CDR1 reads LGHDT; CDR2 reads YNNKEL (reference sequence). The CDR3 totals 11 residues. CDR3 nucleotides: TGTGCCAGCGAACGGACCGGGGAGCTGTTTTTT. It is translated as CASERTGELFF.

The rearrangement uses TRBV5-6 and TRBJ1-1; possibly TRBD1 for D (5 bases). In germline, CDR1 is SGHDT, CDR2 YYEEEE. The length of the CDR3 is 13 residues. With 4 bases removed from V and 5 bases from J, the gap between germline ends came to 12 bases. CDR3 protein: CASSLDSATEAFF. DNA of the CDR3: TGTGCCAGCAGCCTAGACAGTGCTACTGAAGCTTTCTTT. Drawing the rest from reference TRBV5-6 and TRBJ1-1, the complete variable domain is DAGVTQSPTHLIKTRGQQVTLRCSPKSGHDTVSWYQQALGQGPQFIFQYYEEEERQRGNFPDRFSGHQFPNYSSELNVNALLLGDSALYLCASSLDSATEAFFGQGTRLTVV.

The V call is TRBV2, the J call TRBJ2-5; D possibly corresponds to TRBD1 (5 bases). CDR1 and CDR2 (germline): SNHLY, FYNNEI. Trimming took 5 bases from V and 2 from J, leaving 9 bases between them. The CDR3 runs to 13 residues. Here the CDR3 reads CASSMDTQETQYF. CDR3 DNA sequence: TGTGCCAGCAGTATGGACACGCAAGAGACCCAGTACTTC.

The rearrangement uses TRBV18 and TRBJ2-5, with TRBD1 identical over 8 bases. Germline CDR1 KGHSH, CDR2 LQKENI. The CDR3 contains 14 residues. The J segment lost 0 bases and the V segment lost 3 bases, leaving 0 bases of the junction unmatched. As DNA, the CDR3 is TGTGCCAGCTCACCGGGACAGGACCAAGAGACCCAGTACTTC. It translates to CASSPGQDQETQYF.

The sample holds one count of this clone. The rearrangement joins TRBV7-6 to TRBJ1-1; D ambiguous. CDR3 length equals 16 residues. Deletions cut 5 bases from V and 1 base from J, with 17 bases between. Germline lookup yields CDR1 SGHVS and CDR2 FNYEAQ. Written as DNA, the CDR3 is TGTGCCAGCAGCCCCACCGCGAGGGCGGCGAACACTGAAGCTTTCTTT. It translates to CASSPTARAANTEAFF.

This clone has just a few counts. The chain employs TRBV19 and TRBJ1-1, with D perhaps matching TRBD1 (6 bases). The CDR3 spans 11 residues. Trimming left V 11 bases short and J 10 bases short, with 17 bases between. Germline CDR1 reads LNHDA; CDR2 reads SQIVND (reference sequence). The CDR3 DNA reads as TGTGCCTCCGACTCGACAGGATTAGCTTTCTTT. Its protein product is CASDSTGLAFF.

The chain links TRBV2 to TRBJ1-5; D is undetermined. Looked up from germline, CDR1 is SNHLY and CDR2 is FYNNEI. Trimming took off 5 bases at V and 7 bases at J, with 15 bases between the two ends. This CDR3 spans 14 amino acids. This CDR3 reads CASSPSVESQPQHF. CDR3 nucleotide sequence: TGTGCCAGCAGTCCGTCCGTAGAAAGCCAGCCCCAGCATTTT.

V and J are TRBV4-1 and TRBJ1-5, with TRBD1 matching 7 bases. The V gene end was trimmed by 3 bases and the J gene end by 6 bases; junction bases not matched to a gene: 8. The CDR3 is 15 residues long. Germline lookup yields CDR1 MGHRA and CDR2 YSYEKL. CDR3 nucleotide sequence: TGCGCCAGCAGCCAGGCGACAGGGCCGGGTCAGCCCCAGCATTTT. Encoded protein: CASSQATGPGQPQHF.

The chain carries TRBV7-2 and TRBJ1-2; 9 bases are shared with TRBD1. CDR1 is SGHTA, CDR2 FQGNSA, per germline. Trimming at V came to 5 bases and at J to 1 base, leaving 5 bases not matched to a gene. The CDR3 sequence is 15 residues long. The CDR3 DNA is TGTGCCAGCAGCCGGACAGGGGTTATTAACTATGGCTACACCTTC. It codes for CASSRTGVINYGYTF.

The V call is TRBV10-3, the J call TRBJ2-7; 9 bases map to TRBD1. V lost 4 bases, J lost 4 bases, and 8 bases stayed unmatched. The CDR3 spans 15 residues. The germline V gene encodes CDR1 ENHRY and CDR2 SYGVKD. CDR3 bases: TGTGCCATCAGTGGAGCCGGGACAGGGAGGTACGAGCAGTACTTC. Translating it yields CAISGAGTGRYEQYF.

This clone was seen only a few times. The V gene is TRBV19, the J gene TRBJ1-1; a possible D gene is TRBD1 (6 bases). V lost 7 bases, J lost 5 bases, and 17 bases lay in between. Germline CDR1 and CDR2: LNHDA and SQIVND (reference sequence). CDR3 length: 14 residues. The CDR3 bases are TGTGCCAGTACCCTCCACAGGGTGGGGACTGAAGCTTTCTTT. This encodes CASTLHRVGTEAFF.